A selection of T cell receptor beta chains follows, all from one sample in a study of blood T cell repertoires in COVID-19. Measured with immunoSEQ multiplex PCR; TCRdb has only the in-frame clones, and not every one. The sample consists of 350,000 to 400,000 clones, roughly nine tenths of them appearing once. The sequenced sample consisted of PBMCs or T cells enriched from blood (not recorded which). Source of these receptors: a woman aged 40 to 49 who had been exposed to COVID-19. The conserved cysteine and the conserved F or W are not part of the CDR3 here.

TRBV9,ASGLAEYNEQF
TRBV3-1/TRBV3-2,ASSLRDSEAF
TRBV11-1,ASALSGIQETQY
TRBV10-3,AISDPDREFYGYT
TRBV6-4,ASSDRGFSTDTQY
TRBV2,ANTGNTEAF
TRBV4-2,ASSQDFGGGTDTQY
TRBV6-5,ASRGDKGYTEAF
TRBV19,ASSITPGQSYEQY
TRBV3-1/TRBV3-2,ASSHRLAGPYEQY
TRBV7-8,ASSLENRAQGTEAF
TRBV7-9,ASSSRQAPANYGYT
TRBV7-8,ASSLRVTEAF
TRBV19,ASSMEGTGDQETQY
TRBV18,ASSPGQGARTGELF
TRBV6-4,ASSGTAGVYNEQF
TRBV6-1,ASSDQGGSYNEQF
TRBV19,ASSAQLAGSYEQY
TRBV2,ASSTQGANTEAF
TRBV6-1,ASSENLGQGAYEQY
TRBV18,ASSPIPLTGNTEAF
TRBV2,ASSEADYQPQH
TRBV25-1,ASSEGGGGTETQY
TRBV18,ASSLGGTDTEAF
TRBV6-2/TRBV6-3,ASSYGEPGLAGLYEQY
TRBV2,ASSESGTGANVLT
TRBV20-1,SARAVEGYT
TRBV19,ASSIGEGVTHEQY
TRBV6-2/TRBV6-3,ASSVTENEQF
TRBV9,ASSVVASGTDTQY
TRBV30,AWGGGLVGSPLH
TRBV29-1,SAHRQGFADQPQH
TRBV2,ASSILRDSDTGELF
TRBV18,ASSPGGGLSNPIYNEQF
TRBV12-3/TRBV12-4,ASSFSGQPQH
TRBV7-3,ASSFYYGETQY
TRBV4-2,ASSQAHAGELF
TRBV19,ASSARLVRGVPGTGELF
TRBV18,ASSPGTRAEAF
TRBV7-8,ASSSRLAGSTDTQY
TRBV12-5,ASGLIQGGEQY
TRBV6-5,ASSSRTGDYGYT
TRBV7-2,ASSSPPSGSFSDTQY
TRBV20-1,SASRASGKETQY
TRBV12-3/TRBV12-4,ASSLLQGAEAF